The 27 T cell receptor beta chains below were found in one sample sequenced in a study of blood T cells in healthy people across ages. With a J-beta primer mix and a sample-barcoded 5' primer, a second PCR ran roughly 6 to 11 cycles. TCRdb passed the 5' RACE reads through MiXCR, listing each CDR3 protein once. The sample carries 590,000 or so distinct CDR3 sequences, approximately 30% recorded once. The sequencing sample was made of blood. These receptors came from a woman aged 80 or older in good health.

Of note for this clonotype: One end of the junction is discordant with germline, which a read error may explain. The chain couples TRBV9 to TRBJ2-7, with 11 bases fitting TRBD2. The CDR3 runs to 16 residues. CDR1 and CDR2 from the germline V gene are SGDLS and YYNGEE. CDR3 in amino acids: CASRVAGLAVTYEQYF. CDR3 coding DNA: TGTGCCAGCAGAGTAGCGGGACTAGCGGTGACCTACGAGCAGTACTTC.

This clonotype has ten or more counts. The genes are TRBV3-1 and TRBJ2-3, with unresolved D. This CDR3 has 15 amino acids. The germline CDR1 and CDR2 sequences are LGHDT and YNNKEL (reference sequence). V gave up 0 bases and J gave up 0 bases, with 7 bases separating them. CDR3 nucleotides: TGTGCCAGCAGCCAAGATCCTTCCAGCACAGATACGCAGTATTTT. Translating it yields CASSQDPSSTDTQYF.

This clonotype was detected once. This may be a read error, as it is one base from a much larger clone. V is TRBV7-3 and J is TRBJ2-1; the match to TRBD1 covers 9 bases. The trim removed 4 bases at V and 10 bases at J, leaving 5 bases unmatched. CDR1 is SGHTA and CDR2 is FQGTGA in the germline V gene. The CDR3 is made up of 13 amino acids. The CDR3 loop reads CASSSAGQGEQFF. The CDR3, as DNA: TGTGCCAGCAGCTCTGCGGGACAGGGAGAGCAGTTCTTC.

Concerning this clonotype itself: A much larger clone lies one base from this, so it may be a read error. This sequence joins TRBV6-2 or TRBV6-3 and TRBJ2-2, with TRBD1 matching over 7 bases. The CDR3 contains 18 residues. Per germline, CDR1 MNHEY and CDR2 SVGEGT. V shed 5 bases and J 2 bases; nucleotides not matched to a gene: 14. CDR3 protein: CASSPRPVTGANTGELFF. CDR3 sequence (DNA): TGTGCCAGCAGTCCGCGACCCGTTACAGGGGCCAACACCGGGGAGCTGTTTTTT.

This clonotype was seen more than once but under ten times. Relative to the germline gene, one junction end is altered; a read error may explain this. The chain carries TRBV25-1 and TRBJ2-5; the match to TRBD1 covers 11 bases. Looked up from germline, CDR1 is MGHDK and CDR2 is SYGVNS. The CDR3 covers 14 residues. The CDR3 protein is CASSESLGTGGQYF. DNA of the CDR3: TGTGCCAGCAGCGAATCCCTTGGGACAGGGGGTCAGTACTTC.

This clonotype was seen repeatedly, ten times or more. The chain has TRBV6-1 and TRBJ1-5, with D perhaps TRBD1 (5 bases). Germline-derived CDR1 and CDR2 are MNHNS and SASEGT. The CDR3 has 15 residues. The V end lost 2 bases, the J end lost 5 bases, and 13 bases lay between the germline ends. CDR3 DNA: TGTGCCAGCAGTGAAACAGGCCACGGGTATCAGCCCCAGCATTTT. Translation gives CASSETGHGYQPQHF.

The gene calls are TRBV20-1 and TRBJ1-2, with TRBD1 matching over 9 bases. CDR1 DFQATT and CDR2 SNEGSKA come from the germline V gene (reference sequence). The CDR3 is 12 residues long. With V trimmed by 5 bases and J by 4 bases, 2 bases remained unmatched. DNA for the CDR3: TGCAGTGCTGACAGGGGGTCCTATGGCTACACCTTC. Its translation: CSADRGSYGYTF.

Many counts were recorded for this clonotype. This chain connects TRBV6-4 to TRBJ2-7, with D unclear. Looked up from germline, CDR1 is MRHNA and CDR2 is SNTAGT. V shed 5 bases and J shed 6 bases, with 17 bases lying between them. This CDR3 is 14 amino acids long. CDR3 amino acids: CASSPTIQSPEQYF. In DNA form, the CDR3 reads TGTGCCAGCAGTCCAACGATCCAATCCCCCGAGCAGTACTTC.

This clonotype was recorded a few times. The V call is TRBV20-1, the J call TRBJ1-1; TRBD1 might be the D (5 bases). V was trimmed by 4 bases and J by 3 bases, leaving 9 bases between them. The V gene's germline CDR1 is DFQATT and CDR2 SNEGSKA (reference sequence). CDR3 length: 12 amino acids. The CDR3 bases are TGCAGTGCTATGGGACCTGACACTGAAGCTTTCTTT. Translation: CSAMGPDTEAFF.

This clonotype was picked up many times. The chain is built from TRBV5-6 and TRBJ1-1; D is uncertain. Trimming took 2 bases from V and 0 from J, leaving 11 bases between them. This CDR3 is built from 15 residues. CDR1 and CDR2 from the germline V gene are SGHDT and YYEEEE. The CDR3 sequence is CASSFGRRMNTEAFF. DNA for the CDR3: TGTGCCAGCAGCTTCGGCCGTAGGATGAACACTGAAGCTTTCTTT.

Concerning this clonotype: A much larger clone sits a single nucleotide away, making a read error possible. V and J are TRBV7-9 and TRBJ2-3; TRBD1 is a possible D gene (8 bases). Trimming pared 1 base from V and 3 bases from J, leaving 14 bases between. CDR3 size: 16 residues. Germline V lookup: CDR1 SEHNR, CDR2 FQNEAQ (reference sequence). This CDR3 is CASSLVHRGGTDTQYF. The DNA of the CDR3 is TGTGCCAGCAGCTTAGTGCACAGGGGGGGAACAGATACGCAGTATTTT. Looking up the rest from reference TRBV7-9 and TRBJ2-3 gives the full variable domain: DTGVSQNPRHKITKRGQNVTFRCDPISEHNRLYWYRQTLGQGPEFLTYFQNEAQLEKSRLLSDRFSAERPKGSFSTLEIQRTEQGDSAMYLCASSLVHRGGTDTQYFGPGTRLTVL.

This clonotype was detected only a few times. Since a much larger clone is just one base distant, this may be a read error. The rearrangement joins TRBV9 to TRBJ2-1; 11 nucleotides align to TRBD2. The assigned J gene may be wrong: the sequence end matches TRBJ2-7 better. Germline V CDR1 and CDR2: SGDLS, YYNGEE. The CDR3 is made up of 16 amino acids. In DNA, the CDR3 is TGTGCCAGCAGCGCGACCGGGACTAGCGGCTACAATGAGCAGTACTTC. It yields the protein CASSATGTSGYNEQYF.

The rearrangement joins TRBV5-1 to TRBJ2-2; 8 nucleotides align to TRBD1. Germline lookup yields CDR1 SGHRS and CDR2 YFSETQ. Trimming removed 4 bases from V and 1 base from J; junction bases left unmatched: 6. The CDR3 is made up of 16 amino acids. CDR3 DNA sequence: TGCGCCAGCAGCCTAACAGGGGGGTTGAACACCGGGGAGCTGTTTTTT. It specifies CASSLTGGLNTGELFF.

This clonotype was found many times. The rearrangement joins TRBV7-2 to TRBJ1-4, with D hard to call. Trimming shortened V by 5 bases and J by 0 bases, and 10 bases separated the two germline ends. The CDR3 spans 15 residues. Per germline, CDR1 SGHTA and CDR2 FQGNSA. The chain's CDR3 is CASSPAPATNEKLFF. The DNA of the CDR3 is TGTGCCAGCAGCCCTGCGCCAGCAACTAATGAAAAACTGTTTTTT.

V and J are TRBV2 and TRBJ1-3, with D possibly being TRBD1 (5 bases). The CDR3 is 16 residues long. Germline loops: CDR1 SNHLY, CDR2 FYNNEI. Trimming removed 6 bases from V and 0 bases from J, with 15 bases in between. The CDR3 sequence is CASRPQTVSSGNTIYF. CDR3 coding DNA: TGTGCCAGCAGACCACAGACAGTAAGCTCTGGAAACACCATATATTTT.

This clonotype was seen at least ten times. The genes are TRBV5-8 and TRBJ2-3; a weak D match, TRBD2 (5 bases). The CDR3 runs 14 residues. V gave up 4 bases and J gave up 0 bases, with 9 bases separating them. Germline CDR1 and CDR2: SGHTS and YDEGEE. The CDR3 DNA is TGTGCCAGCAGCCCCTCGGGGAGCACAGATACGCAGTATTTT. Protein sequence: CASSPSGSTDTQYF.

This clonotype has at least ten counts. The chain has TRBV10-3 and TRBJ1-5, with 9 bases identical to TRBD1. With 3 bases clipped from V and 3 bases from J, the junction kept 3 bases outside the gene matches. Per the germline V gene, CDR1 is ENHRY and CDR2 is SYGVKD. The CDR3 loop spans 15 amino acids. The CDR3 sequence is CAISEGQGNNQPQHF. The CDR3 DNA reads TGTGCCATCAGTGAAGGACAGGGGAACAATCAGCCCCAGCATTTT.

The rearrangement uses TRBV20-1 and TRBJ2-7, with D tentatively TRBD1 (5 bases). The CDR3 spans 14 residues. CDR1 and CDR2 from the germline V gene are DFQATT and SNEGSKA (reference sequence). V was cut by 3 bases and J by 10 bases, with 22 bases left in between. The CDR3 is CSASRARVVRVQYF. The CDR3, as DNA: TGCAGTGCTAGCAGGGCCCGGGTAGTGAGAGTCCAGTACTTC.

This clonotype appeared many times. V and J are TRBV20-1 and TRBJ2-4; D may be TRBD1 (6 bases). This CDR3 region has 15 residues. The V and J ends lost 3 bases and 6 bases respectively, with 18 bases between them. Germline values: CDR1 DFQATT, CDR2 SNEGSKA (reference sequence). The CDR3 reads CSARKADGQLNIQYF. DNA of the CDR3: TGCAGTGCTAGGAAAGCCGACGGACAGTTAAACATTCAGTACTTC.

This clonotype appeared a few times. The rearrangement joins TRBV5-1 to TRBJ1-4; no clear D. CDR1 and CDR2 from the germline V gene are SGHRS and YFSETQ. With 4 bases removed from V and 4 bases from J, the gap between germline ends came to 8 bases. The length of the CDR3 is 13 residues. The CDR3 region has the DNA TGCGCCAGCAGCCGGTCCCTTAATGAAAAACTGTTTTTT. Its translation is CASSRSLNEKLFF.

To note about this clonotype: A much larger clone lies one base from this, so it may be a read error. The chain is built from TRBV4-2 and TRBJ1-5, with TRBD1 matching over 11 bases. J gave up 7 bases and V 1 base, and 12 bases lay outside the gene matches. The CDR3 consists of 18 residues. Germline V CDR1 and CDR2: LGHNA, YNFKEQ. CDR3 loop: CASSQGPRTGGLAQPQHF. The CDR3 DNA follows: TGTGCCAGCAGCCAAGGACCCCGGACAGGGGGCTTAGCACAGCCCCAGCATTTT.

This clonotype was seen ten or more times. The chain combines TRBV7-2 with TRBJ2-7, with 7 bases matching TRBD2. The CDR3 is 14 amino acids. The V gene end was trimmed by 2 bases and the J gene end by 2 bases; junction bases not matched to a gene: 3. Germline CDR1 is SGHTA and CDR2 is FQGNSA. The CDR3 region is CASSLLAAPYEQYF. CDR3 DNA: TGTGCCAGCAGCTTACTAGCGGCCCCCTACGAGCAGTACTTC.

V gene TRBV7-2 combines with J gene TRBJ2-7, with 11 positions matching TRBD2. V trimming: 7 bases; J trimming: 7 bases; junction bases outside the gene matches: 9. Germline V gene lookup returns CDR1 SGHTA and CDR2 FQGNSA. This CDR3 region has 14 residues. CDR3 bases: TGTGCCAGCAAGCAAACTAGCGGGGGTTGGGAGCAGTACTTC. Its translation: CASKQTSGGWEQYF.

Regarding this clonotype: A much larger clone differs from this one at a single base, so this may be a read error. The chain joins TRBV5-5 to TRBJ1-2, with a tentative D call TRBD1 (5 bases). This CDR3 has 12 amino acids. CDR1 and CDR2 (germline): SGHKS, YYEKEE (reference sequence). The V end lost 4 bases, the J end lost 8 bases, and 12 bases lay between the germline ends. CDR3 coding DNA: TGTGCCAGCAGCACCACAGGCGGAGGCTACACCTTC. Translating it yields CASSTTGGGYTF.

The genes are TRBV27 and TRBJ1-1; a weak D match, TRBD1 (6 bases). Germline values: CDR1 MNHEY, CDR2 SMNVEV (reference sequence). This CDR3 has 14 amino acids. With 11 bases removed from V and 4 bases from J, the gap between germline ends came to 20 bases. CDR3 residues: CAGGLQGKTTEAFF. The CDR3 nucleotides read TGTGCCGGCGGATTACAGGGTAAAACCACTGAAGCTTTCTTT.

A word on this clonotype: One end of the junction varies from germline; a read error may be responsible. The chain has TRBV29-1 and TRBJ2-1; possible D gene TRBD2, 6 bases. The germline V gene encodes CDR1 SQVTM and CDR2 ANQGSEA. CDR3 length: 16 residues. CDR3 sequence (DNA): TGCAGCGTTGAACTGGCGGGACTGAACTCCTACAATGGGCAGTTCTTC. Translation: CSVELAGLNSYNGQFF.

Concerning this clonotype itself: Relative to the germline gene, one junction end is altered; a read error may explain this. The chain is built from TRBV20-1 and TRBJ2-4; TRBD2 is a possible D gene (6 bases). The CDR3 runs 11 residues. Germline CDR1 reads DFQATT; CDR2 reads SNEGSKA (reference sequence). CDR3: CSALRGNEQDF. DNA for the CDR3: TGCAGTGCTCTACGGGGGAACGAGCAGGACTTC.